One sample yielded the 31 T cell receptor beta chains listed below, sequenced in a study of shared clonotypes between healthy human individuals (dated by TCRdb to the early 2020s). Library creation used the immunoSEQ multiplex PCR assay. TCRdb stores this immuneACCESS table with in-frame sequences only. Part of the clones is absent; in the studies checked, under half of the shortfall reflects unresolved V genes, and no reason is known for the rest. This sample has some 1,100,000 clones in its table, and approximately 80% of those were observed once. The top ten clonotypes cover about 0.52% of the sample. Sequenced sample: memory CD4+ T cells from PBMCs. The cell subset or site tag for this specimen amounts to: CD45RA-negative fraction. Every receptor here comes from a young man in good health. Some clones in this sample may be carry-over from other donors' samples.

This clone was picked up a small number of times. The chain employs TRBV12-5 and TRBJ1-3, with D unclear. CDR1 and CDR2 from the germline V gene are LGHNT and FRNRAP. This CDR3 region has 15 residues. The ends were cut back, 3 bases at V and 0 bases at J, with 9 bases in the middle. The DNA of the CDR3 is TGTGCTAGTGGTTTTCCCCAGAGCTCTGGAAACACCATATATTTT. The encoded protein is CASGFPQSSGNTIYF.

A note on this clone: This specimen includes other DNA sequences encoding the same CDR3. The chain recombines TRBV6-5 with TRBJ2-3; D remains unclear. The CDR3 totals 15 residues. CDR1 and CDR2 (germline): MNHEY, SVGAGI. V shed 6 bases and J shed 3 bases, with 16 bases lying between them. The chain's CDR3 is CASSYGLPSTDTQYF. DNA of the CDR3: TGTGCCAGCAGCTACGGGCTACCCTCTACAGATACGCAGTATTTT.

This sequence joins TRBV7-3 and TRBJ2-1; TRBD1 aligns across 8 bases. Trimming took 5 bases from V and 8 from J; bases not matched to a gene: 11. The CDR3 is 15 amino acids. The germline gives CDR1 SGHTA, CDR2 FQGTGA. CDR3 protein: CASSLDRDRRDEQFF. CDR3 DNA: TGTGCCAGCAGCCTAGACCGGGACAGGAGGGATGAGCAGTTCTTC.

The chain uses TRBV15 and TRBJ2-7; tentative D call: TRBD1 (5 bases). The germline V and J ends were trimmed by 1 base and 3 bases, with 7 bases remaining between them. The length of the CDR3 is 13 residues. Per germline, CDR1 LNHNV and CDR2 YYDKDF (reference sequence). This chain's CDR3 is CATSRGRGYEQYF. CDR3 in DNA: TGTGCCACCAGCAGAGGTAGGGGCTACGAGCAGTACTTC.

In DNA, the CDR3 is TGTGCCAGCAGTTCAGGGGCTCGGAACATTCAGTACTTC. Translating it yields CASSSGARNIQYF. The chain employs TRBV27 and TRBJ2-4; D might be TRBD1 (6 bases). CDR3 length equals 13 residues. The V gene's germline CDR1 is MNHEY and CDR2 SMNVEV (reference sequence). The germline V and J ends were trimmed by 4 bases and 7 bases, with 11 bases remaining between them.

V and J are TRBV6-5 and TRBJ2-7; D gene unclear. Germline CDR1 MNHEY, CDR2 SVGAGI. The CDR3 totals 12 residues. Deletions cut 7 bases from V and 7 bases from J, with 14 bases between. The CDR3 loop reads CASKPSTGEQYF. The CDR3 coding sequence is TGTGCCAGCAAGCCATCAACCGGAGAGCAGTACTTC.

The chain has TRBV29-1 and TRBJ2-5, with D unclear. This CDR3 comprises 12 residues. Germline V gives CDR1 SQVTM, CDR2 ANQGSEA. Between the trimmed V and J ends, which lost 2 bases and 2 bases, there was a span of 6 bases. The CDR3 DNA sequence: TGCAGCGTTGAATACAGTCAAGAGACCCAGTACTTC. Translated: CSVEYSQETQYF.

The chain is built from TRBV2 and TRBJ1-2; no reliable D call. The germline gives CDR1 SNHLY, CDR2 FYNNEI. Between the trimmed V and J ends, which lost 7 bases and 4 bases, there was a span of 19 bases. The CDR3 is 15 residues long. CDR3 loop: CASISEHFEPYGYTF. As DNA, the CDR3 is TGTGCCAGCATATCCGAACACTTTGAACCCTATGGCTACACCTTC.

On this clone itself: A much larger clone sits a single nucleotide away, making a read error possible. V is TRBV7-4 and J is TRBJ1-1; D is unclear. There are 12 residues in the CDR3. CDR1 and CDR2 (germline): SGHVT, SQSDAQ. The V and J ends lost 5 bases and 1 base respectively, with 5 bases between them. The CDR3 protein is CASSPQNTEAFF. CDR3 bases: TGTGCCAGCAGCCCACAGAACACTGAAGCTTTCTTT.

This chain uses TRBV5-1 with TRBJ2-2, with a weak D call TRBD2 (5 bases). This CDR3 is built from 13 residues. V lost 10 bases to trimming and J lost 4 bases, with 14 bases between them. The germline CDR1 and CDR2 sequences are SGHRS and YFSETQ. This CDR3 reads CASSFPRTGELFF. For the CDR3, the DNA is TGCGCCTCTAGCTTCCCACGCACCGGGGAGCTGTTTTTT.

V is TRBV5-1 and J is TRBJ2-2; 11 bases map to TRBD2. Germline-derived CDR1 and CDR2 are SGHRS and YFSETQ. The CDR3 covers 18 residues. The V and J ends lost 6 bases and 5 bases, in that order; junction bases with no gene match: 15. DNA of the CDR3: TGCGCCAGCACAACGACTGTTAGCGGGAGGGCAAGGACCGGGGAGCTGTTTTTT. Translating it yields CASTTTVSGRARTGELFF.

V is TRBV7-3 and J is TRBJ1-1; 7 bases are a match to TRBD1. Germline V gene data show CDR1 as SGHTA and CDR2 as FQGTGA. The CDR3 contains 13 residues. V shed 5 bases, J shed 7 bases, and the junction held 7 bases outside the gene matches. The CDR3 DNA is TGTGCCAGCAGCCTTACTTGGGACAGTGAAGCTTTCTTT. Its protein is CASSLTWDSEAFF. Combining the CDR3 with reference TRBV7-3 and TRBJ1-1 gives the whole variable domain GAGVSQTPSNKVTEKGKYVELRCDPISGHTALYWYRQSLGQGPEFLIYFQGTGAADDSGLPNDRFFAVRPEGSVSTLKIQRTERGDSAVYLCASSLTWDSEAFFGQGTRLTVV.

The genes are TRBV30 and TRBJ2-1, with a weak D call TRBD2 (5 bases). The CDR3 covers 13 residues. Trimming removed 3 bases from V and 10 bases from J, with 16 bases in between. From germline, CDR1 is GTSNPN and CDR2 SVGIG (reference sequence). CDR3 in amino acids: CAWRGSGAREQFF. CDR3 DNA: TGTGCCTGGAGGGGAAGCGGAGCCCGGGAGCAGTTCTTC.

The CDR3 bases are TGTGCCAGCAGCCCGGGGACAGCAACTAATGAAAAACTGTTTTTT. This encodes CASSPGTATNEKLFF. The chain recombines TRBV7-9 with TRBJ1-4; 7 bases agree with TRBD1. The J segment lost 0 bases and the V segment lost 5 bases, leaving 3 bases of the junction unmatched. Per the germline V gene, CDR1 is SEHNR and CDR2 is FQNEAQ (reference sequence). The CDR3 sequence is 15 residues long.

The chain recombines TRBV14 with TRBJ2-2; the match to TRBD1 covers 7 bases. The germline gives CDR1 SGHDN, CDR2 FVKESK. The CDR3 loop spans 14 amino acids. V trimming: 6 bases; J trimming: 4 bases; junction bases outside the gene matches: 5. The CDR3: CASRLGTATGELFF. CDR3 sequence (DNA): TGTGCCAGCAGGCTCGGGACAGCCACCGGGGAGCTGTTTTTT.

The chain is built from TRBV5-1 and TRBJ2-7; D unclear. Germline V lookup: CDR1 SGHRS, CDR2 YFSETQ. The CDR3 totals 15 residues. The V gene lost 4 bases and the J gene lost 1 base, with 15 bases spanning the gap. CDR3 sequence: CASSESGGRSYEQYF. The DNA for the CDR3 is TGCGCCAGCAGCGAATCGGGTGGACGTTCCTACGAGCAGTACTTC.

The chain joins TRBV27 to TRBJ2-2; the D gene is possibly TRBD1 (6 bases). Trimming took off 8 bases at V and 0 bases at J, with 7 bases between the two ends. The CDR3 is 13 residues long. The germline CDR1 and CDR2 sequences are MNHEY and SMNVEV (reference sequence). This chain's CDR3 is CASGTSNTGELFF. The CDR3 coding sequence is TGTGCCAGCGGGACATCGAACACCGGGGAGCTGTTTTTT.

Turning to this clone: Other nucleotide sequences in the sample specify the same CDR3. The rearrangement joins TRBV7-8 to TRBJ1-1, with D hard to call. The V end was cut by 1 base, the J end by 0 bases, with 6 bases between. This CDR3 region has 14 residues. The germline V gene has CDR1 SGHVS and CDR2 FQNEAQ. The DNA of the CDR3 is TGTGCCAGCAGCTTAGTTGCGGTGAACACTGAAGCTTTCTTT. Encoded protein: CASSLVAVNTEAFF.

V is TRBV28 and J is TRBJ2-7; unclear D gene. Germline CDR1 is MDHEN and CDR2 is SYDVKM. There are 14 residues in the CDR3. Trimming cost V 6 bases and J 4 bases, with 16 bases left between them. CDR3: CASSSVSDTYEQYF. The CDR3 bases are TGTGCCAGCAGCTCCGTCTCGGATACATACGAGCAGTACTTC.

The chain has TRBV19 and TRBJ1-5, with D tentatively TRBD1 (5 bases). CDR3 length: 15 residues. The germline V gene encodes CDR1 LNHDA and CDR2 SQIVND (reference sequence). V was trimmed by 7 bases and J by 3 bases, leaving 16 bases between them. CDR3 sequence (DNA): TGTGCCAGTACCCCTACGGGGGGGTACAATCAGCCCCAGCATTTT. Amino acid sequence: CASTPTGGYNQPQHF.

The chain has TRBV11-2 and TRBJ2-5, with D possibly TRBD1 on 7 matching bases. The CDR3 loop spans 16 amino acids. The germline V gene encodes CDR1 SGHAT and CDR2 FQNNGV. Trimming took 9 bases from V and 2 from J, leaving 22 bases between them. The DNA for the CDR3 is TGTGCCAGTACCCAGGGGGGACAGCCGATTCAAGAGACCCAGTACTTC. The encoded protein is CASTQGGQPIQETQYF.

This clone was observed a few times. The same CDR3 arises from other DNA sequences in this sample as well. This chain connects TRBV28 to TRBJ1-1; D is ambiguous. Germline V CDR1 and CDR2: MDHEN, SYDVKM. Trimming shortened V by 2 bases and J by 5 bases, and 6 bases separated the two germline ends. This CDR3 comprises 12 residues. This chain's CDR3 is CASSLGWTEAFF. The CDR3 DNA is TGTGCCAGCAGTTTAGGGTGGACTGAAGCTTTCTTT.

The CDR3 sequence: CASSKQGATAETQYF. In nucleotides, the CDR3 is TGTGCCAGCAGTAAACAGGGGGCTACGGCGGAGACCCAGTACTTC. V gene TRBV6-1 combines with J gene TRBJ2-5, with 9 bases fitting TRBD1. CDR3 length equals 15 residues. Trimming removed 5 bases from V and 5 bases from J; junction bases left unmatched: 9. Germline assignment: CDR1 MNHNS and CDR2 SASEGT.

V is TRBV30 and J is TRBJ1-3, with TRBD1 identical over 7 bases. The junction had 12 bases not matched to a gene; V was cut back by 2 bases and J by 5 bases. The germline V gene encodes CDR1 GTSNPN and CDR2 SVGIG (reference sequence). The CDR3 loop spans 16 amino acids. CDR3 nucleotides: TGTGCCTGGAGTACCCCCTCGACAGGGCCACGAAACACCATATATTTT. As protein: CAWSTPSTGPRNTIYF.

The chain links TRBV18 to TRBJ1-3, with TRBD1 matching 8 bases. Trimming removed 3 bases from V and 0 bases from J; junction bases left unmatched: 7. Germline V gene lookup returns CDR1 KGHSH and CDR2 LQKENI. The CDR3 is 17 amino acids. The CDR3: CASSPQDRAFSGNTIYF. CDR3 nucleotides: TGTGCCAGCTCACCGCAGGACAGGGCGTTCTCTGGAAACACCATATATTTT.

This clone appeared a few times. The chain has TRBV2 and TRBJ1-1; D gene uncertain. V lost 8 bases and J lost 1, with 8 bases in between. Germline lookup yields CDR1 SNHLY and CDR2 FYNNEI. The CDR3 runs 12 residues. CDR3 in amino acids: CASVRANTEAFF. The CDR3 DNA reads TGTGCCAGCGTTCGGGCGAACACTGAAGCTTTCTTT.

The V gene is TRBV19, the J gene TRBJ2-4; D is perhaps TRBD1 (6 bases). The CDR3 runs 14 residues. The V gene's germline CDR1 is LNHDA and CDR2 SQIVND (reference sequence). Trimming cost V 5 bases and J 5 bases, with 13 bases left between them. The CDR3, as DNA: TGTGCCAGTAGTCCCCGGGACAAACAAAACATTCAGTACTTC. It translates to CASSPRDKQNIQYF.

The rearrangement links TRBV11-2 to TRBJ1-3, with D possibly TRBD1 on 6 matching bases. From germline, CDR1 is SGHAT and CDR2 FQNNGV. The CDR3 has 18 amino acids. Deletions cut 0 bases from V and 0 bases from J, with 15 bases between. CDR3 loop: CASSLDGRQVPSGNTIYF. CDR3 nucleotide sequence: TGTGCCAGCAGCTTAGATGGGAGACAGGTCCCCTCTGGAAACACCATATATTTT.

The V call is TRBV29-1, the J call TRBJ1-1; D possibly corresponds to TRBD1 (6 bases). From germline, CDR1 is SQVTM and CDR2 ANQGSEA. V lost 6 bases to trimming and J lost 1 base, with 15 bases between them. The CDR3 totals 14 residues. The CDR3 DNA follows: TGCAGCGTCCTGGGGGCCGCCCGGAACACTGAAGCTTTCTTT. This codes for CSVLGAARNTEAFF.

A word on this clone: The junction shows a germline mismatch at one end, possibly a read error. This chain uses TRBV2 with TRBJ2-5; D gene unclear. The CDR3 is 10 amino acids. Looked up from germline, CDR1 is SNHLY and CDR2 is FYNNEI. CDR3 protein: CASSEVTQYF. The CDR3 region has the DNA TGTGCCAGCAGCGAAGTGACCCAGTACTTC. The full variable domain, completed using reference TRBV2 and TRBJ2-5, is EPEVTQTPSHQVTQMGQEVILRCVPISNHLYFYWYRQILGQKVEFLVSFYNNEISEKSEIFDDQFSVERPDGSNFTLKIRSTKLEDSAMYFCASSEVTQYFGPGTRLLVL.

V gene TRBV6-5 combines with J gene TRBJ2-5, with 11 bases fitting TRBD1. The J call is uncertain, as TRBJ2-7 better fits the DNA end. CDR3 length: 15 amino acids. From germline, CDR1 is MNHEY and CDR2 SVGAGI. The CDR3 spells CASKLGTGGLAEQYF. The CDR3, as DNA: TGTGCCAGCAAACTAGGGACAGGGGGACTCGCCGAGCAGTACTTC.